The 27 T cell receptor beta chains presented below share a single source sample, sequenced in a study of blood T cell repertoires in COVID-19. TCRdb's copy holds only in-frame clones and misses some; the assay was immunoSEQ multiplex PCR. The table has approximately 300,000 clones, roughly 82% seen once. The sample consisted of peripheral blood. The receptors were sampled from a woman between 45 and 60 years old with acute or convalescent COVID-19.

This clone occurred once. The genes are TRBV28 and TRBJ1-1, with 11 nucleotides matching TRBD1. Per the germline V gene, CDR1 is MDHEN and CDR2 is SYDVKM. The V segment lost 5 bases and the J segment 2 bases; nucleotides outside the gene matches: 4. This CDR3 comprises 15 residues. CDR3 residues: CASSTRTGGNTEAFF. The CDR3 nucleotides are TGTGCCAGCAGTACCAGGACAGGGGGCAACACTGAAGCTTTCTTT.

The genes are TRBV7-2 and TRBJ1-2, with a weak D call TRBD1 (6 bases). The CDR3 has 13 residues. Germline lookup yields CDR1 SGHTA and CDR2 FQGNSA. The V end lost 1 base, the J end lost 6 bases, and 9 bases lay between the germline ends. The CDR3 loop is CASSLVGTNGYTF. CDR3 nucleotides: TGTGCCAGCAGCTTAGTGGGGACAAATGGCTACACCTTC.

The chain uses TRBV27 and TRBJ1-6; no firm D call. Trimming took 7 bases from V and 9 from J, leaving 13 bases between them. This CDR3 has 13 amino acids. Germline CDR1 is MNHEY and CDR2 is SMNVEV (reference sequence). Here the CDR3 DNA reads TGTGCCAGCACTCCCTCTCCCAGTTCACCCCTCCACTTT. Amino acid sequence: CASTPSPSSPLHF.

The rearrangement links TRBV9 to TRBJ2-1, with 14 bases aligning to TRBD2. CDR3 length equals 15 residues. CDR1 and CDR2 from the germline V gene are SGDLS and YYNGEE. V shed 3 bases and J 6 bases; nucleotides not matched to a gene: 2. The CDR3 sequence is CASSAGLAGGNEQFF. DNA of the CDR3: TGTGCCAGCAGCGCCGGACTAGCGGGAGGCAATGAGCAGTTCTTC.

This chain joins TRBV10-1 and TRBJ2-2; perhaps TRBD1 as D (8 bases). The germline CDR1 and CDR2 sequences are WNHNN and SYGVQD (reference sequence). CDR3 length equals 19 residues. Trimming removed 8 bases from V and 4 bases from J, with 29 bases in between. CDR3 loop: CASRMTGVAAGVSTGELFF. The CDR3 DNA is TGCGCCAGCCGGATGACAGGGGTGGCCGCGGGGGTGAGCACCGGGGAGCTGTTTTTT.

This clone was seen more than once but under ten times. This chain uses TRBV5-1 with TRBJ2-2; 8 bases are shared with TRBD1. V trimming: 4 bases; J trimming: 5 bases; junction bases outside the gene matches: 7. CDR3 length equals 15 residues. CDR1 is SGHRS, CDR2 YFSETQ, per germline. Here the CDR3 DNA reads TGCGCCAGCAGCCCCCAGGGGGCAGGGACCGGGGAGCTGTTTTTT. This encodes CASSPQGAGTGELFF.

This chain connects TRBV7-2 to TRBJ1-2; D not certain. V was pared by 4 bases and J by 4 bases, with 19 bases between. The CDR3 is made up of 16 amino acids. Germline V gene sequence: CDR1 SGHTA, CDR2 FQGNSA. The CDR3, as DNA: TGTGCCAGCAGCTCGTTCCGGGTTCCAAACTCCTATGGCTACACCTTC. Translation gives CASSSFRVPNSYGYTF.

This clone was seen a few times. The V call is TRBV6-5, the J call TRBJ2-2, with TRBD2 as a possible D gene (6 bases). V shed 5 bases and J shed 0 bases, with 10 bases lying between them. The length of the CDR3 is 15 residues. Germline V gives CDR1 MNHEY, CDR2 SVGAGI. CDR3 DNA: TGTGCCAGCAGTCCCACTAGCCCGAACACCGGGGAGCTGTTTTTT. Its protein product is CASSPTSPNTGELFF.

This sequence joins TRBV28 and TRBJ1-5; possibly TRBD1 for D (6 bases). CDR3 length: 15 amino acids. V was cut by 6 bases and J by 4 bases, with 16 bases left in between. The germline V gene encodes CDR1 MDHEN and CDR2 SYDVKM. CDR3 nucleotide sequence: TGTGCCAGCAGCTCCCAGGACAGCTCTAATCAGCCCCAGCATTTT. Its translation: CASSSQDSSNQPQHF.

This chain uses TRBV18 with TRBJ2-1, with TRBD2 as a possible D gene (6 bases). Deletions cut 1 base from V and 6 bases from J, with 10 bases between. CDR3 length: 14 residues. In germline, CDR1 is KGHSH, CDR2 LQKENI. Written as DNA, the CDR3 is TGTGCCAGCTCACCACTGATCGGGAGCAATGAGCAGTTCTTC. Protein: CASSPLIGSNEQFF. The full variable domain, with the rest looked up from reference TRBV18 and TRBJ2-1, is NAGVMQNPRHLVRRRGQEARLRCSPMKGHSHVYWYRQLPEEGLKFMVYLQKENIIDESGMPKERFSAEFPKEGPSILRIQQVVRGDSAAYFCASSPLIGSNEQFFGPGTRLTVL.

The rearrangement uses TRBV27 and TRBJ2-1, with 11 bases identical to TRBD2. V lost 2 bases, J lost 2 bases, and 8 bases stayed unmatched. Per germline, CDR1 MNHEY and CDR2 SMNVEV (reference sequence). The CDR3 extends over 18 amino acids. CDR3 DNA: TGTGCCAGCAGTTTAGGGACTAGCGGAGCCTCCGCCTACAATGAGCAGTTCTTC. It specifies CASSLGTSGASAYNEQFF.

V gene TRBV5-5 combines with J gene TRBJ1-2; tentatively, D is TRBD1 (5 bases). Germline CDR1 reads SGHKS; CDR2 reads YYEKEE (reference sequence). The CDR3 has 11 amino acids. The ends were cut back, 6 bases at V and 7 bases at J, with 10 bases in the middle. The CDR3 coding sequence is TGTGCCAGCACCAGACAGTCTGGCTACACCTTC. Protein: CASTRQSGYTF.

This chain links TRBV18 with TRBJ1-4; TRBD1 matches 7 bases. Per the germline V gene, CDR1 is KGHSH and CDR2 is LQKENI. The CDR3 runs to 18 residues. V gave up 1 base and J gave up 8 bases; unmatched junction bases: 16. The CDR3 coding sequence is TGTGCCAGCTCACCACGGGTTCTTGGGACAGCCGGCGGGGAAAAACTGTTTTTT. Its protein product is CASSPRVLGTAGGEKLFF.

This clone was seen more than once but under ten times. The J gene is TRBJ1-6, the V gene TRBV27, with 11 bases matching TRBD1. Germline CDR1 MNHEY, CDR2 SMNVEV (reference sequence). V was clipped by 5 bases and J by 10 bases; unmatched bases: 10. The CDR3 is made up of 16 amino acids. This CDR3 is CASSPLRTGGWSPLHF. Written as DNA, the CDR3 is TGTGCCAGCAGTCCACTTAGGACAGGGGGCTGGTCACCCCTCCACTTT.

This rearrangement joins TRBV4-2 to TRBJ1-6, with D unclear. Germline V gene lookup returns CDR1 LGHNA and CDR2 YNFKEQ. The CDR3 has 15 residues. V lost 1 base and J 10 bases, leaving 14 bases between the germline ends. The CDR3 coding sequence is TGTGCCAGCAGCCAAGGGGCAGGACTAAGCTCACCCCTCCACTTT. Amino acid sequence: CASSQGAGLSSPLHF.

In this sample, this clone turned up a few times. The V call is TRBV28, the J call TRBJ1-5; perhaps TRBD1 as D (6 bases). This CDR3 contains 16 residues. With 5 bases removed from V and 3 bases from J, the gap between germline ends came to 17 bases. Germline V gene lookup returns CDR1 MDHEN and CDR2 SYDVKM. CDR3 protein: CASSLTGLFSNQPQHF. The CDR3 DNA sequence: TGTGCCAGCAGTCTGACAGGATTATTCTCCAATCAGCCCCAGCATTTT.

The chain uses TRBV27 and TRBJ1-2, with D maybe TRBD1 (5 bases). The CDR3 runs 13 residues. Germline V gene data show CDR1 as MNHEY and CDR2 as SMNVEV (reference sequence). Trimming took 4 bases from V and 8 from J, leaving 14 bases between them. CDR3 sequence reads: CASSSSGGWGYTF. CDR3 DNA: TGTGCCAGCAGTTCCTCGGGGGGGTGGGGCTACACCTTC.

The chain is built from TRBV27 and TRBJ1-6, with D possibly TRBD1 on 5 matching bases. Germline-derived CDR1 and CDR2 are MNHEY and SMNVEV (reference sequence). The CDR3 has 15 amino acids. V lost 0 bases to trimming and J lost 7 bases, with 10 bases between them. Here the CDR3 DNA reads TGTGCCAGCAGTTTATCGGGGCCCCGGAATTCACCCCTCCACTTT. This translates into CASSLSGPRNSPLHF.

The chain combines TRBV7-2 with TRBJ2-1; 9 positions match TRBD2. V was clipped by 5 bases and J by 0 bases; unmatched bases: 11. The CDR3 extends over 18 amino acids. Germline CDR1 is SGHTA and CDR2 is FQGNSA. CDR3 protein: CASSRKEAGGSSYNEQFF. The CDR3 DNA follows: TGTGCCAGCAGCCGTAAAGAGGCGGGGGGGAGCTCCTACAATGAGCAGTTCTTC. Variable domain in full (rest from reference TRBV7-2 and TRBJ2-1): GAGVSQSPSNKVTEKGKDVELRCDPISGHTALYWYRQSLGQGLEFLIYFQGNSAPDKSGLPSDRFSAERTGGSVSTLTIQRTQQEDSAVYLCASSRKEAGGSSYNEQFFGPGTRLTVL.

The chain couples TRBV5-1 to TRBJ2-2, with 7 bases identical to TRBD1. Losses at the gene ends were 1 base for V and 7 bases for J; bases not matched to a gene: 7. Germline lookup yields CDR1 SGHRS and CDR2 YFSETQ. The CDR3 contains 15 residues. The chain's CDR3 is CASSLMTGSSGELFF. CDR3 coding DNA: TGCGCCAGCAGCTTGATGACAGGGTCTAGCGGGGAGCTGTTTTTT.

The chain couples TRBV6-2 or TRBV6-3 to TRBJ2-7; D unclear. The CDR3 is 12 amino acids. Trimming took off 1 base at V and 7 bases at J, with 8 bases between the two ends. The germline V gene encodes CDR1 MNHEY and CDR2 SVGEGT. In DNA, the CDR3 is TGTGCCAGCAGTTACTTTAGCAGAGAGCAGTACTTC. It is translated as CASSYFSREQYF.

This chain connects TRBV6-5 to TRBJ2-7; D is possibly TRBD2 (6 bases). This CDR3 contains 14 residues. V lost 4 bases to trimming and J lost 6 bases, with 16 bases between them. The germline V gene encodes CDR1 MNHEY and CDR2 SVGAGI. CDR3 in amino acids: CASSFLSGDSEQYF. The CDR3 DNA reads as TGTGCCAGCAGTTTCCTGTCGGGAGACTCCGAGCAGTACTTC.

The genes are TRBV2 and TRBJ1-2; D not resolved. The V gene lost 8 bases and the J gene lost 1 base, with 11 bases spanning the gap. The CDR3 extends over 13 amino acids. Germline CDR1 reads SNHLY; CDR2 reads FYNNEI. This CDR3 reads CASGSGLNYGYTF. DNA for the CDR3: TGTGCCAGCGGATCCGGACTTAACTATGGCTACACCTTC.

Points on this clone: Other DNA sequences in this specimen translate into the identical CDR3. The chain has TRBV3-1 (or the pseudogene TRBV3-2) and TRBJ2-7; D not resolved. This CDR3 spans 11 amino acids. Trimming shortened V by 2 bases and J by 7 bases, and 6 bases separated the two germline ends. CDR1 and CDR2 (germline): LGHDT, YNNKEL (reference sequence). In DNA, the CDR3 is TGTGCCAGCAGCCAATCGGGTGAGCAGTACTTC. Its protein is CASSQSGEQYF.

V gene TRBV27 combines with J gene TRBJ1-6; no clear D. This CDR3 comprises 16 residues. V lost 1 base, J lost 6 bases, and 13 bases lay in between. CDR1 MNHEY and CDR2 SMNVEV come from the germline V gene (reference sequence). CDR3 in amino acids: CASSLLGRLRNSPLHF. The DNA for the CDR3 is TGTGCCAGCAGTTTATTAGGCAGGCTACGTAATTCACCCCTCCACTTT.

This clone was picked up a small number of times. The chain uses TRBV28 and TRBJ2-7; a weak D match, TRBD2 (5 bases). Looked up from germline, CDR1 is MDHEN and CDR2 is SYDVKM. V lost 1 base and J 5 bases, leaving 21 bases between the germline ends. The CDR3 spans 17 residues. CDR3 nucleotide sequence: TGTGCCAGCAGTTTATCACTAAACTCTAGAGCGGTGGACGAGCAGTACTTC. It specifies CASSLSLNSRAVDEQYF.

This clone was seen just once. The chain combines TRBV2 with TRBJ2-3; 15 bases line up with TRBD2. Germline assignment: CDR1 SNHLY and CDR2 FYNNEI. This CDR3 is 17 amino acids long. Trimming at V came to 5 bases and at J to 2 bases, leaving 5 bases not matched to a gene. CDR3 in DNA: TGTGCCAGCAGTCGGTGGACTAGCGGGAGGGCCACAGATACGCAGTATTTT. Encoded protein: CASSRWTSGRATDTQYF.